This TCR beta chain was documented in a study of cytomegalovirus exposure and HLA in healthy donors. Trimming removed 5 bases from V and 0 bases from J; junction bases left unmatched: 9. This CDR3 comprises 16 residues. Germline V CDR1 and CDR2: SQVTM, ANQGSEA. The PCR ran on 60 Vbeta and 13 Jbeta primers. Some clones are missing from TCRdb's copy, which holds only in-frame ones; the method was immunoSEQ multiplex PCR. The table shows about 110,000 clones, with 60% to 85% occurring only once. Study results and limitations: A link between a missense DCLRE1C variant and TCR beta V- and J-gene trimming emerged from a later analysis. Testing in vitro showed a few CMV-associated chains specific for CMV antigens. Some V segments, including TRBV6-2 and TRBV6-3, were excluded as indistinguishable. The authors assumed roughly uniform sequencing depth across donors for presence/absence analyses.

Comment on this clone: Antigen unknown.

The sequenced sample consisted of PBMCs. This chain links TRBV29-1 with TRBJ2-2; 7 bases line up with TRBD1. The source is a male donor in good health and CMV-seronegative. CDR3 DNA sequence: TGCAGCGTTATCGTCGGACAGGCCTCGAACACCGGGGAGCTGTTTTTT. It codes for CSVIVGQASNTGELFF.